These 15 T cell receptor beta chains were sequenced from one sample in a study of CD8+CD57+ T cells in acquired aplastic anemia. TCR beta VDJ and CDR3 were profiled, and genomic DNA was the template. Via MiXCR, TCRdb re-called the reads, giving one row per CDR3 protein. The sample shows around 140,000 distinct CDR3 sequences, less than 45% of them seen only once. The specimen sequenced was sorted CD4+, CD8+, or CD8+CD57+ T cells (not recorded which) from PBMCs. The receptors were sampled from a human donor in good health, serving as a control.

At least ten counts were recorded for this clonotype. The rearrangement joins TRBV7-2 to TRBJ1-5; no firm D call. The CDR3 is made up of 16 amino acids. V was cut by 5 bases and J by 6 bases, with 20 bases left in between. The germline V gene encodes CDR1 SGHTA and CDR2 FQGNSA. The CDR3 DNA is TGTGCCAGCAGCAGACGGGGTGGGTTCGTCAGTCAGCCCCAGCATTTT. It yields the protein CASSRRGGFVSQPQHF.

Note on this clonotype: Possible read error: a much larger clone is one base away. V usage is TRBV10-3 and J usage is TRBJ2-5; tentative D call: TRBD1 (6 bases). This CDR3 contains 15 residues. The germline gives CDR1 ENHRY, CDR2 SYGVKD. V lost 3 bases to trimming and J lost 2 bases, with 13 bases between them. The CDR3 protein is CAISEGRRGQETQYF. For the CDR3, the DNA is TGTGCCATCAGTGAAGGACGAAGGGGGCAAGAGACCCAGTACTTC.

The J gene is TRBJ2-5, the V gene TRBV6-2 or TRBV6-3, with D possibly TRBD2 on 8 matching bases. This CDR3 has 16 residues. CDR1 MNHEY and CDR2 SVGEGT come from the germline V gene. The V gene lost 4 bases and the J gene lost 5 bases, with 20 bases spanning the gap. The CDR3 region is CASSFPRIAGQETQYF. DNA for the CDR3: TGTGCCAGCAGTTTCCCCCGGATAGCGGGACAGGAGACCCAGTACTTC.

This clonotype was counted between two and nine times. CDR3 bases: TGTGCCATCAGTGATAAGCTAGCGGCTGAAACCTACGAGCAGTACTTC. Its translation is CAISDKLAAETYEQYF. The J gene is TRBJ2-7, the V gene TRBV10-3; TRBD2 matches 7 bases. CDR1 is ENHRY, CDR2 SYGVKD, per germline. This CDR3 comprises 16 residues. V lost 3 bases and J lost 2; bases outside the gene matches: 10.

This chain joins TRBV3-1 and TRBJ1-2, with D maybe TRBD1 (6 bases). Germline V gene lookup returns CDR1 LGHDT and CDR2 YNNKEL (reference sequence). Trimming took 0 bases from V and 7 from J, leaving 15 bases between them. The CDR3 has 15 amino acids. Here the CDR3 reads CASSQDQVTGRGYTF. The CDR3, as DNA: TGTGCCAGCAGCCAAGATCAAGTGACAGGTCGTGGCTACACCTTC.

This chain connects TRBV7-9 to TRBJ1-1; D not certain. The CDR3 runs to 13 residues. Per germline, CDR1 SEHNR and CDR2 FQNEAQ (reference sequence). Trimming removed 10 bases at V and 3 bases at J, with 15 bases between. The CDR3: CATQREEHTEAFF. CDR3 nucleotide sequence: TGTGCCACTCAACGGGAGGAGCACACTGAAGCTTTCTTT. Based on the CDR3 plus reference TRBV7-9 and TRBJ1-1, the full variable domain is DTGVSQNPRHKITKRGQNVTFRCDPISEHNRLYWYRQTLGQGPEFLTYFQNEAQLEKSRLLSDRFSAERPKGSFSTLEIQRTEQGDSAMYLCATQREEHTEAFFGQGTRLTVV.

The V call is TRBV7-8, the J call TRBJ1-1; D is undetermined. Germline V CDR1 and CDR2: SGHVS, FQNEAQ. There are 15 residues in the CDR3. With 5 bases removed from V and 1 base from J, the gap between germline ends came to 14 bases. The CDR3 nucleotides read TGTGCCAGCAGCCCCCGACCGTCAGCGAACACTGAAGCTTTCTTT. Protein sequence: CASSPRPSANTEAFF. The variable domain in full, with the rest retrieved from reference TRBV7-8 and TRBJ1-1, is GAGVSQSPRYKVAKRGQDVALRCDPISGHVSLFWYQQALGQGPEFLTYFQNEAQLDKSGLPSDRFFAERPEGSVSTLKIQRTQQEDSAVYLCASSPRPSANTEAFFGQGTRLTVV.

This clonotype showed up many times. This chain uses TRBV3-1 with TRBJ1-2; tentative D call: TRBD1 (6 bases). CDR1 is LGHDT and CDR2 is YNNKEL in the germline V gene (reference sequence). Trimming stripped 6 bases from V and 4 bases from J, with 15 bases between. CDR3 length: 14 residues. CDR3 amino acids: CASSLSGASYGYTF. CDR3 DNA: TGTGCCAGCAGTCTCTCAGGGGCTTCCTATGGCTACACCTTC. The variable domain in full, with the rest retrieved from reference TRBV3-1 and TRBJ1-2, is DTAVSQTPKYLVTQMGNDKSIKCEQNLGHDTMYWYKQDSKKFLKIMFSYNNKELIINETVPNRFSPKSPDKAHLNLHINSLELGDSAVYFCASSLSGASYGYTFGSGTRLTVV.

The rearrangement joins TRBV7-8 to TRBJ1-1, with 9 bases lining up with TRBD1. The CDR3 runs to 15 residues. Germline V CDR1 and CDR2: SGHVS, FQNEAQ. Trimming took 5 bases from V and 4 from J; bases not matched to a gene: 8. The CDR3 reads CASSPRTGVGTEAFF. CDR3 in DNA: TGTGCCAGCAGCCCCAGGACAGGGGTGGGCACTGAAGCTTTCTTT.

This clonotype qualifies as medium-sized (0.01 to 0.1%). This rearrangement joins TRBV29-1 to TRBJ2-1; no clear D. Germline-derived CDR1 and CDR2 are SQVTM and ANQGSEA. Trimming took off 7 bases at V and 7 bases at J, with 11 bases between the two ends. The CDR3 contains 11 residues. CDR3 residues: CSAQFTNEQFF. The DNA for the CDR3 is TGCAGCGCACAATTTACGAATGAGCAGTTCTTC.

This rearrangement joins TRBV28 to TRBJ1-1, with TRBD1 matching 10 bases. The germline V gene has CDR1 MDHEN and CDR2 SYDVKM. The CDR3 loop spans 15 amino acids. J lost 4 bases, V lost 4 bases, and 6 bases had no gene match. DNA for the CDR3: TGTGCCAGCAGTTGGGGGACAGGGGAGAGCACTGAAGCTTTCTTT. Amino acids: CASSWGTGESTEAFF.

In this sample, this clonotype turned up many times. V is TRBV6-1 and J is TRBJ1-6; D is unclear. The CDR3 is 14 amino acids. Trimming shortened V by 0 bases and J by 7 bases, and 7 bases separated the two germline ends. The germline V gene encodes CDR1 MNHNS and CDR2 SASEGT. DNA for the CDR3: TGTGCCAGCAGTGAAGCAAGAAGGAATTCACCCCTCCACTTT. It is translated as CASSEARRNSPLHF.

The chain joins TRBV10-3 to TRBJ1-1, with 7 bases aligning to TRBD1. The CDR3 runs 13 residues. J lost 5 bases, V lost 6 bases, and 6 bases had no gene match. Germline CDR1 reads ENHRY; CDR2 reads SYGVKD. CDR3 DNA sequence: TGTGCCATCAGACAGGGGTCGAGAACTGAAGCTTTCTTT. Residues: CAIRQGSRTEAFF.

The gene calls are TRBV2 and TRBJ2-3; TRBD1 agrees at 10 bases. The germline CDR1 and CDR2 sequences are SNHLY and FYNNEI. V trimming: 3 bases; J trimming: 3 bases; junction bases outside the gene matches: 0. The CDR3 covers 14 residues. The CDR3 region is CASSEDRGTDTQYF. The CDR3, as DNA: TGTGCCAGCAGTGAGGACAGGGGGACAGATACGCAGTATTTT.

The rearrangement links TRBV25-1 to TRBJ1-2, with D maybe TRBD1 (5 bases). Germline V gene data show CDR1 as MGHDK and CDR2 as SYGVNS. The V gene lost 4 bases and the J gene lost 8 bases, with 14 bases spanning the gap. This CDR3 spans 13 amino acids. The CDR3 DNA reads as TGTGCCAGCAGTGCAGGGTGGGTGTTAGGCTACACCTTC. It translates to CASSAGWVLGYTF.